Listed here is a single T cell receptor (beta chain). This entry belongs to a study of blood T cell repertoires in COVID-19. Across the study: Material from acute and convalescent COVID-19 was sourced from the United States, Italy and Spain.

Per the study methods: Amplification of reference gene primers provided the estimated nucleated cell counts. Profiled with immunoSEQ multiplex PCR; TCRdb holds only in-frame clones, not every one. V and J calls and clone size are those listed in that table; D and trimming were worked out from the DNA. Of roughly 150,000 clones in the sample, approximately 91% were seen once. One Seattle source followed patients from active infection through their disease course. The germline V and J ends were trimmed by 0 bases and 6 bases, with 4 bases remaining between them. CDR3 length: 12 amino acids. Germline-derived CDR1 and CDR2 are SGHAT and FQNNGV.

The chain uses TRBV11-2 and TRBJ2-3, with unresolved D. Sequencing was carried out using peripheral blood. The source of this sequence is a man aged 18 to 29 with COVID-19, enrolled during active disease. The CDR3 reads CASSLDRDTQYF. DNA of the CDR3: TGTGCCAGCAGCTTAGACAGGGATACGCAGTATTTT.